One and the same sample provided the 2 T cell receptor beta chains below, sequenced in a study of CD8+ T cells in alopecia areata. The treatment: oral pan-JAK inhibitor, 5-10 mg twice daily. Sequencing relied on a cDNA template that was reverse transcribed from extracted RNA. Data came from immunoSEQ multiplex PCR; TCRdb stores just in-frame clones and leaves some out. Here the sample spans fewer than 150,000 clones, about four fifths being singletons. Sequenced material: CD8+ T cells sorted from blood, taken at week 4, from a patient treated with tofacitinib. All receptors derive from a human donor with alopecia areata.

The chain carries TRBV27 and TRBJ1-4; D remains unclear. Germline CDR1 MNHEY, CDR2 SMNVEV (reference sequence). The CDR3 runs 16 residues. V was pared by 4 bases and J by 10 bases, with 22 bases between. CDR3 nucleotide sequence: TGTGCCAGCAGTTCCCCCACCCAAGTATCGATGGGAAAACTGTTTTTT. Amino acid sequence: CASSSPTQVSMGKLFF.

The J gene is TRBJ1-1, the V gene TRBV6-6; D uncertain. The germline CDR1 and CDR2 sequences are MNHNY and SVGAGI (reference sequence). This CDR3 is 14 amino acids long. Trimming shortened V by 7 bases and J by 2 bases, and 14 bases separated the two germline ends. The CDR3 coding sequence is TGTGCCAGCACGGACGGACCTAGTAACACTGAAGCTTTCTTT. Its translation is CASTDGPSNTEAFF.